This TCR beta chain emerged from a study of OX40 agonist ivuxolimab in advanced cancers. Background on the study: Patients received ivuxolimab, an agonistic anti-OX40 (CD134) antibody. Patients were over 65% male with ages roughly 20 to 90, mean about 65.

Assay: immunoSEQ multiplex PCR; the TCRdb copy retains only in-frame clones and omits some. The sample records fewer than 100,000 clones, around nine tenths being singletons. Germline V gene sequence: CDR1 SGHVS, CDR2 FNYEAQ. There are 18 residues in the CDR3. The V gene end was trimmed by 1 base and the J gene end by 7 bases; junction bases not matched to a gene: 13. In this sample, this clone turned up once. The chain couples TRBV7-6 to TRBJ2-2; 9 bases fit TRBD2. This sample comprised CD4+ or CD8+ T cells sorted from blood, obtained in a trial of the OX40 agonist ivuxolimab. This clonotype was obtained from an adult with an advanced solid tumor such as melanoma, head and neck, liver or kidney cancer. CDR3 in amino acids: CASSLEPRLAANIGELFF. CDR3 in DNA: TGTGCCAGCAGCTTAGAACCCCGACTAGCGGCAAATATCGGGGAGCTGTTTTTT. The full variable domain, completed using reference TRBV7-6 and TRBJ2-2, is GAGVSQSPRYKVTKRGQDVALRCDPISGHVSLYWYRQALGQGPEFLTYFNYEAQQDKSGLPNDRFSAERPEGSISTLTIQRTEQRDSAMYRCASSLEPRLAANIGELFFGEGSRLTVL.